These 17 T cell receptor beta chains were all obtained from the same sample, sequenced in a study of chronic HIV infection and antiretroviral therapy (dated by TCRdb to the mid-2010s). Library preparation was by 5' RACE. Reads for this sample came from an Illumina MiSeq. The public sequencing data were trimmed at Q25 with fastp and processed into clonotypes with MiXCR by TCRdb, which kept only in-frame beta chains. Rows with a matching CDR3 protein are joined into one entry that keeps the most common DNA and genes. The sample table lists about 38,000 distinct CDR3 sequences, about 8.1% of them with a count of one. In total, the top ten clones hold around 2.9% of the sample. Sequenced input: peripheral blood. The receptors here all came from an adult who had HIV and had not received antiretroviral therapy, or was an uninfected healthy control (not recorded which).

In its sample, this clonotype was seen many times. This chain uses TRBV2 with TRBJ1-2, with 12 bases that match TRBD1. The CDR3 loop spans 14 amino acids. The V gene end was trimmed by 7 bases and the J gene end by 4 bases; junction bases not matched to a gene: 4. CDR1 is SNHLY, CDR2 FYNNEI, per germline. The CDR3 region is CASTGTGGSYGYTF. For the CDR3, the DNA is TGTGCCAGCACCGGGACAGGGGGCTCCTATGGCTACACCTTC.

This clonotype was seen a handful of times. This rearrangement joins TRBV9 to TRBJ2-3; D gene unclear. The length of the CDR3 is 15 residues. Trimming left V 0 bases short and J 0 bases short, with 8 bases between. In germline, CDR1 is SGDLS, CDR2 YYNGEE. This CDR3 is CASSVGLISTDTQYF. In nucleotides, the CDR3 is TGTGCCAGCAGCGTAGGACTCATAAGCACAGATACGCAGTATTTT.

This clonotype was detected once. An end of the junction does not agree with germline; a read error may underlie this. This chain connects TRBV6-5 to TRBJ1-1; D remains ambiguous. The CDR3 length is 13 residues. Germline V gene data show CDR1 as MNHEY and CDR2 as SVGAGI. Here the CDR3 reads CASSYRLGTETFF. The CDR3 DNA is TGTGCCAGCAGTTACCGGTTAGGCACTGAAACTTTCTTT.

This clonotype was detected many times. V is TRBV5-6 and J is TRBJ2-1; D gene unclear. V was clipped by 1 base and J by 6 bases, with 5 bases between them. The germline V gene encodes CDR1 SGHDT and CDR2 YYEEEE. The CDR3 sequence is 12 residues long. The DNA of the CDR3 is TGTGCCAGCAGCTTGTGGGCCAATGAGCAGTTCTTC. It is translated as CASSLWANEQFF.

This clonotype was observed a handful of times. The CDR3 DNA is TGTGCCAGCAGTTTATCGGGGCCCGCGAACACCGGGGAGCTGTTTTTT. The encoded protein is CASSLSGPANTGELFF. This rearrangement joins TRBV28 to TRBJ2-2; D is possibly TRBD1 or TRBD2 (5 bases each). The CDR3 loop spans 16 amino acids. The V gene lost 1 base and the J gene lost 0 bases, with 9 bases spanning the gap. Per the germline V gene, CDR1 is MDHEN and CDR2 is SYDVKM.

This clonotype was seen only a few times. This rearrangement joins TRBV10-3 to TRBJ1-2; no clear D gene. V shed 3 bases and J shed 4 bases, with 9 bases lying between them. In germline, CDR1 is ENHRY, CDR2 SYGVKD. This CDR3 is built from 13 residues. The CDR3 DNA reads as TGTGCCATCAGTGATACAGCGATCTATGGCTACACCTTC. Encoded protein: CAISDTAIYGYTF.

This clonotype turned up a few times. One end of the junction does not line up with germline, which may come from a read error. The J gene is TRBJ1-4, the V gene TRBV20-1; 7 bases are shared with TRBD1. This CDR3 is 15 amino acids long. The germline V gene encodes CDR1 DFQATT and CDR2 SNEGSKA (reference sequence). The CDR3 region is CSARGQGGTNEKLFF. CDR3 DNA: TGCAGTGCAAGAGGGCAGGGGGGAACTAATGAAAAACTGTTTTTT.

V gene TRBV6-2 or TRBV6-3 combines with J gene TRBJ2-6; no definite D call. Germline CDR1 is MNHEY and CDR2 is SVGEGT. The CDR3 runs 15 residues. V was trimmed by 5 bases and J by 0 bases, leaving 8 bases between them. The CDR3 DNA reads TGTGCCAGCAGTGCCCAGAGCTCTGGGGCCAACGTCCTGACTTTC. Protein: CASSAQSSGANVLTF.

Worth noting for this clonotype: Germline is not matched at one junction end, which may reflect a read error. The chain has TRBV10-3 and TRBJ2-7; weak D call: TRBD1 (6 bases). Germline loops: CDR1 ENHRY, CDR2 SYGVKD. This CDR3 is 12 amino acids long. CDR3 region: CAISESWQGINF. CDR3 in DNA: TGTGCCATCAGTGAGTCGTGGCAGGGGATAAACTTC.

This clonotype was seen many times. For the CDR3, the DNA is TGTGCCAGCAGCCAAGGACTAGCGGGAGGCACCGGGGAGCTGTTTTTT. This gives the protein CASSQGLAGGTGELFF. The V gene is TRBV7-6, the J gene TRBJ2-2; TRBD2 agrees at 14 bases. Germline loops: CDR1 SGHVS, CDR2 FNYEAQ. Trimming cost V 5 bases and J 4 bases; bases outside gene matches: 3. The CDR3 loop spans 16 amino acids.

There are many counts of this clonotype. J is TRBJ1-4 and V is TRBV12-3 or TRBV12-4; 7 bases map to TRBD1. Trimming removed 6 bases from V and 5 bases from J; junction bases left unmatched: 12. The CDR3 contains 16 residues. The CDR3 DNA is TGTGCCAGCAGACCGGGACAGTTGGGAAACAATGAAAAACTGTTTTTT. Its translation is CASRPGQLGNNEKLFF.

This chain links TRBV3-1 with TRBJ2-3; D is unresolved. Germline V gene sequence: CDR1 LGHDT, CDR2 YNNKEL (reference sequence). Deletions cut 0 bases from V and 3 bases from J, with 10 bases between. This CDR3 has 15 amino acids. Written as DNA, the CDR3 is TGTGCCAGCAGCCAAGACAGATCTGAAACAGATACGCAGTATTTT. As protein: CASSQDRSETDTQYF.

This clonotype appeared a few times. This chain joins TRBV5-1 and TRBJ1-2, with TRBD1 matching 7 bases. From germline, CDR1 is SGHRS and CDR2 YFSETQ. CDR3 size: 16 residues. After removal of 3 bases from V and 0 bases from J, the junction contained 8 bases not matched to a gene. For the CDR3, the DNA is TGCGCCAGCAGCTCGGAACAGGGGCATGCTAACTATGGCTACACCTTC. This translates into CASSSEQGHANYGYTF.

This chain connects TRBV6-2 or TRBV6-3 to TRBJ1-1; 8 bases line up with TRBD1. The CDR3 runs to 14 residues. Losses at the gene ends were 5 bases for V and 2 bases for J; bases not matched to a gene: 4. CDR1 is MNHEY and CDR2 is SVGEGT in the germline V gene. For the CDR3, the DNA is TGTGCCAGCAGTCGGACAGGGACCAACACTGAAGCTTTCTTT. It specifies CASSRTGTNTEAFF.

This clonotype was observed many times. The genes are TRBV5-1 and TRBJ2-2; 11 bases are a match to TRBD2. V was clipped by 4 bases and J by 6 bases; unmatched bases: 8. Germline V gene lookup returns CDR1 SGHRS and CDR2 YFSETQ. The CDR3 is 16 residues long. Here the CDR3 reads CASSPRTSGSAGELFF. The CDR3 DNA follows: TGCGCCAGCAGCCCTAGAACTAGCGGGAGTGCCGGGGAGCTGTTTTTT.

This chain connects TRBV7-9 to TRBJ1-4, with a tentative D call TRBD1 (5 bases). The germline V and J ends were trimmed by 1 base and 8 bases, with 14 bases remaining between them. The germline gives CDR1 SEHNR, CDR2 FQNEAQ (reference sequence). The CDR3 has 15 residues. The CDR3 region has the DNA TGTGCCAGCAGCTTAGTTGGGGCGATAGGGGAAAAACTGTTTTTT. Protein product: CASSLVGAIGEKLFF.

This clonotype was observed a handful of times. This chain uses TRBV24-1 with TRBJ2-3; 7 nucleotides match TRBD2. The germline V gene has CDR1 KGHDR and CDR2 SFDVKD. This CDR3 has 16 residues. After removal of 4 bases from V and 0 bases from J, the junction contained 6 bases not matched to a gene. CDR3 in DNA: TGTGCCACCAGTGACCCTAGCGGCCCTAGCACAGATACGCAGTATTTT. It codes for CATSDPSGPSTDTQYF.